These 25 T cell receptor beta chains were all obtained from the same sample, sequenced in a study of blood T cell repertoires in COVID-19. Produced via immunoSEQ multiplex PCR; TCRdb's table is partial and in-frame only. The sample carries about 200,000 clones, around 87% recorded once. Sequencing input: peripheral blood. The receptors here all came from a man in his sixties with acute or convalescent COVID-19.

V usage is TRBV5-4 and J usage is TRBJ2-7, with TRBD1 identical over 9 bases. Germline CDR1 is SGHNT and CDR2 is YYREEE (reference sequence). There are 13 residues in the CDR3. The V gene end was trimmed by 4 bases and the J gene end by 5 bases; junction bases not matched to a gene: 4. The CDR3 sequence is CASSTRTGDEQYF. CDR3 in DNA: TGTGCCAGCAGCACCCGGACAGGGGACGAGCAGTACTTC.

The V call is TRBV5-1, the J call TRBJ1-2; 7 bases match TRBD1. V lost 6 bases, J lost 8 bases, and 10 bases stayed unmatched. Germline lookup yields CDR1 SGHRS and CDR2 YFSETQ. This CDR3 spans 13 amino acids. The CDR3 DNA follows: TGCGCCAGCACCCCAGACAGGGCTAGGGGCTACACCTTC. Translating it yields CASTPDRARGYTF. The full variable domain, rest sourced from reference TRBV5-1 and TRBJ1-2, is KAGVTQTPRYLIKTRGQQVTLSCSPISGHRSVSWYQQTPGQGLQFLFEYFSETQRNKGNFPGRFSGRQFSNSRSEMNVSTLELGDSALYLCASTPDRARGYTFGSGTRLTVV.

The chain couples TRBV18 to TRBJ2-7, with 10 positions matching TRBD1. J gave up 3 bases and V 4 bases, and 3 bases lay outside the gene matches. CDR3 size: 14 residues. Germline CDR1 reads KGHSH; CDR2 reads LQKENI. In DNA form, the CDR3 reads TGTGCCAGCTCACTTGACAGGGGGCACTACGAGCAGTACTTC. Protein: CASSLDRGHYEQYF.

This rearrangement joins TRBV6-5 to TRBJ2-7, with 8 nucleotides matching TRBD1. Trimming cost V 5 bases and J 2 bases; bases outside gene matches: 5. Germline loops: CDR1 MNHEY, CDR2 SVGAGI. The CDR3 sequence is 14 residues long. The CDR3 sequence is CASSRDRTTYEQYF. For the CDR3, the DNA is TGTGCCAGCAGTCGGGACAGGACAACCTACGAGCAGTACTTC.

The rearrangement joins TRBV24-1 to TRBJ2-7; the match to TRBD1 covers 8 bases. J gave up 2 bases and V 2 bases, and 4 bases lay outside the gene matches. The CDR3 runs 15 residues. CDR1 is KGHDR, CDR2 SFDVKD, per germline. In DNA form, the CDR3 reads TGTGCCACCAGTGATTCCGGGACAGGACCCTACGAGCAGTACTTC. Protein sequence: CATSDSGTGPYEQYF.

The V and J genes are TRBV2 and TRBJ1-3, with D possibly matching TRBD1 (6 bases). The CDR3 loop spans 16 amino acids. Trimming removed 6 bases at V and 3 bases at J, with 18 bases between. Germline V gene data show CDR1 as SNHLY and CDR2 as FYNNEI. CDR3 DNA sequence: TGTGCCAGCAGAAACGACGACAGGATGTTTGGAAACACCATATATTTT. Its translation: CASRNDDRMFGNTIYF.

The chain employs TRBV20-1 and TRBJ2-3; D is undetermined. The V gene's germline CDR1 is DFQATT and CDR2 SNEGSKA (reference sequence). The CDR3 totals 13 residues. With 3 bases removed from V and 0 bases from J, the gap between germline ends came to 7 bases. CDR3 sequence: CSASPASTDTQYF. For the CDR3, the DNA is TGCAGTGCTAGTCCCGCGAGCACAGATACGCAGTATTTT.

This clone was counted once. The chain joins TRBV18 to TRBJ1-1; D ambiguous. This CDR3 spans 13 amino acids. Trimming left V 3 bases short and J 6 bases short, with 11 bases between. Germline assignment: CDR1 KGHSH and CDR2 LQKENI. The DNA for the CDR3 is TGTGCCAGCTCACCGCTTGTTGAGGCTGAAGCTTTCTTT. Translation: CASSPLVEAEAFF.

The V call is TRBV7-2, the J call TRBJ2-5, with 7 nucleotides matching TRBD2. V shed 3 bases and J 7 bases; nucleotides not matched to a gene: 11. The CDR3 sequence is 15 residues long. Germline V gives CDR1 SGHTA, CDR2 FQGNSA. Written as DNA, the CDR3 is TGTGCCAGCAGCTTGGGACTACGGATCCAGGGGACCCAGTACTTC. This codes for CASSLGLRIQGTQYF.

This chain connects TRBV5-1 to TRBJ1-3, with no clear D. The ends were cut back, 0 bases at V and 2 bases at J, with 18 bases in the middle. From germline, CDR1 is SGHRS and CDR2 YFSETQ. The CDR3 has 18 residues. CDR3 in DNA: TGCGCCAGCAGCTTGGAGGCGGTCGTGTCCATAGCTGGAAACACCATATATTTT. Translating gives CASSLEAVVSIAGNTIYF.

The chain carries TRBV12-3 or TRBV12-4 and TRBJ2-7; D unresolved. The CDR3 is 11 amino acids. V gave up 2 bases and J gave up 5 bases, with 4 bases separating them. CDR3: CASSLLHEQYF. As DNA, the CDR3 is TGTGCCAGCAGTTTACTCCACGAGCAGTACTTC.

The gene calls are TRBV6-5 and TRBJ2-5, with TRBD2 as a possible D gene (6 bases). Germline-derived CDR1 and CDR2 are MNHEY and SVGAGI. The CDR3 has 15 amino acids. V lost 2 bases to trimming and J lost 4 bases, with 14 bases between them. CDR3 residues: CASSYGGTKGETQYF. The CDR3 DNA is TGTGCCAGCAGTTACGGAGGGACCAAGGGAGAGACCCAGTACTTC.

This sequence joins TRBV28 and TRBJ1-2; D unresolved. Trimming took off 5 bases at V and 4 bases at J, with 14 bases between the two ends. This CDR3 has 14 amino acids. In germline, CDR1 is MDHEN, CDR2 SYDVKM. The CDR3 coding sequence is TGTGCCAGCAGTGGGCAGGTCCACGGCTATGGCTACACCTTC. It codes for CASSGQVHGYGYTF.

The chain combines TRBV28 with TRBJ2-3, with 7 bases lining up with TRBD2. V shed 6 bases, J shed 4 bases, and the junction held 4 bases outside the gene matches. This CDR3 region has 13 residues. Germline lookup yields CDR1 MDHEN and CDR2 SYDVKM. In DNA form, the CDR3 reads TGTGCCAGCAGAATTAGCGGGCCAGATACGCAGTATTTT. It is translated as CASRISGPDTQYF.

V gene TRBV7-2 combines with J gene TRBJ2-5; 7 nucleotides agree with TRBD2. Germline V gives CDR1 SGHTA, CDR2 FQGNSA. The CDR3 has 18 residues. V dropped 2 bases and J dropped 3; count of bases not matched to a gene: 15. The CDR3 DNA reads as TGTGCCAGCAGCTTATTTTTCCGGGGGGTGGGGAGTGAAGAGACCCAGTACTTC. This sequence encodes CASSLFFRGVGSEETQYF.

As regards this clone: Other DNA sequences from this sample encode an identical CDR3 as well. The chain carries TRBV15 and TRBJ2-7; 7 nucleotides align to TRBD1. The germline gives CDR1 LNHNV, CDR2 YYDKDF (reference sequence). V shed 0 bases, J shed 2 bases, and the junction held 1 base outside the gene matches. This CDR3 comprises 14 residues. The CDR3 nucleotides read TGTGCCACCAGCAGAGATAGGGGGCCCTACGAGCAGTACTTC. Residues: CATSRDRGPYEQYF.

V and J are TRBV9 and TRBJ1-1; D might be TRBD1 (6 bases). CDR3 length: 13 amino acids. Germline assignment: CDR1 SGDLS and CDR2 YYNGEE. The ends were cut back, 0 bases at V and 11 bases at J, with 14 bases in the middle. The CDR3 DNA sequence: TGTGCCAGCAGCGTAGGGGACACAAGCATGGCTTTCTTT. Translation gives CASSVGDTSMAFF.

J is TRBJ1-2 and V is TRBV6-5; 7 bases agree with TRBD1. V lost 6 bases and J lost 8; bases outside the gene matches: 9. CDR3 length: 13 amino acids. CDR1 is MNHEY, CDR2 SVGAGI, per germline. The CDR3 region is CASSPGQARGYTF. The CDR3, as DNA: TGTGCCAGCAGCCCCGGACAGGCCCGCGGCTACACCTTC.

The J gene is TRBJ2-7, the V gene TRBV3-1 (or the pseudogene TRBV3-2); 10 positions match TRBD1. With 1 base clipped from V and 6 bases from J, the junction kept 6 bases outside the gene matches. CDR1 is LGHDT and CDR2 is YNNKEL in the germline V gene (reference sequence). This CDR3 is 15 amino acids long. Written as DNA, the CDR3 is TGTGCCAGCAGCCAAGGGCGGGACAGGGGCAGCGAGCAGTACTTC. This translates into CASSQGRDRGSEQYF.

The V gene is TRBV19, the J gene TRBJ2-3, with TRBD2 matching 8 bases. Germline V gene sequence: CDR1 LNHDA, CDR2 SQIVND (reference sequence). V trimming: 3 bases; J trimming: 0 bases; junction bases outside the gene matches: 5. This CDR3 is 16 amino acids long. CDR3 protein: CASSILAGASTDTQYF. CDR3 in DNA: TGTGCCAGTAGTATTCTAGCGGGCGCTAGCACAGATACGCAGTATTTT.

The chain recombines TRBV18 with TRBJ1-1; 8 bases are shared with TRBD1. Germline CDR1 and CDR2: KGHSH and LQKENI. CDR3 length: 14 residues. V shed 4 bases, J shed 8 bases, and the junction held 9 bases outside the gene matches. CDR3 nucleotide sequence: TGTGCCAGCTCACTTCCTTACCGGGACAGGGAAGCTTTCTTT. Translated, it gives CASSLPYRDREAFF.

The genes are TRBV7-2 and TRBJ2-7; the D gene is possibly TRBD1 (7 bases). The length of the CDR3 is 14 residues. V gave up 5 bases and J gave up 5 bases, with 16 bases separating them. The V gene's germline CDR1 is SGHTA and CDR2 FQGNSA. The CDR3 nucleotides read TGTGCCAGCAGCCCAGGGGGGACCCGCGACGAGCAGTACTTC. Translating it yields CASSPGGTRDEQYF.

V usage is TRBV12-3 or TRBV12-4 and J usage is TRBJ1-1; TRBD1 aligns across 10 bases. V was pared by 6 bases and J by 11 bases, with 9 bases of the junction left unmatched. The CDR3 is made up of 13 amino acids. CDR3 amino acids: CASSFDRGRTAFF. For the CDR3, the DNA is TGTGCCAGCAGCTTCGACAGGGGGCGAACGGCTTTCTTT.

The chain carries TRBV19 and TRBJ1-4, with 8 bases that match TRBD1. The CDR3 has 17 amino acids. Germline V gene data show CDR1 as LNHDA and CDR2 as SQIVND (reference sequence). V lost 5 bases and J lost 2; bases outside the gene matches: 10. For the CDR3, the DNA is TGTGCCAGTAGTCCCAGAGACAGGGGAGTGACTAATGAAAAACTGTTTTTT. This translates into CASSPRDRGVTNEKLFF.

The table lists this clone with a count of one. The chain joins TRBV11-3 to TRBJ2-7; TRBD1 matches 9 bases. This CDR3 has 14 amino acids. Trimming cost V 5 bases and J 1 base; bases outside gene matches: 3. Germline V gene lookup returns CDR1 SGHNT and CDR2 YENEEA. The CDR3 sequence is CASSPGTGSYEQYF. CDR3 nucleotides: TGTGCCAGCAGCCCCGGGACAGGGTCCTACGAGCAGTACTTC. Full variable domain (rest looked up from reference TRBV11-3 and TRBJ2-7): EAGVVQSPRYKIIEKKQPVAFWCNPISGHNTLYWYLQNLGQGPELLIRYENEEAVDDSQLPKDRFSAERLKGVDSTLKIQPAELGDSAVYLCASSPGTGSYEQYFGPGTRLTVT.